This entry lists 3 T cell receptor beta chains sequenced from one sample in a study of T cell changes during pregnancy in multiple sclerosis. Repertoires were generated with immunoSEQ multiplex PCR, while TCRdb's copy carries only in-frame clones and drops some. The sample holds tens of thousands of clones, under 90% seen once. The specimen comprised CD8+ T cells from peripheral blood mononuclear cells, sampled after pregnancy. Receptors were obtained from a female donor with multiple sclerosis, enrolled in a pregnancy study.

The chain links TRBV18 to TRBJ2-7, with D possibly matching TRBD1 (5 bases). CDR3 length: 15 amino acids. Per germline, CDR1 KGHSH and CDR2 LQKENI. V shed 4 bases and J shed 2 bases, with 15 bases lying between them. This CDR3 reads CASSLNPRETYEQYF. Here the CDR3 DNA reads TGTGCCAGCTCACTGAACCCCAGGGAAACCTACGAGCAGTACTTC. Looking up the rest from reference TRBV18 and TRBJ2-7 gives the full variable domain: NAGVMQNPRHLVRRRGQEARLRCSPMKGHSHVYWYRQLPEEGLKFMVYLQKENIIDESGMPKERFSAEFPKEGPSILRIQQVVRGDSAAYFCASSLNPRETYEQYFGPGTRLTVT.

The chain uses TRBV27 and TRBJ1-1, with D maybe TRBD1 (5 bases). The CDR3 runs 19 residues. Looked up from germline, CDR1 is MNHEY and CDR2 is SMNVEV (reference sequence). The germline V and J ends were trimmed by 5 bases and 6 bases, with 31 bases remaining between them. The CDR3 here is CASSPLSPIFAGKASEAFF. CDR3 DNA: TGTGCCAGCAGTCCCCTATCCCCAATATTCGCAGGGAAGGCGTCTGAAGCTTTCTTT.

The chain couples TRBV4-3 to TRBJ2-7, with 7 bases fitting TRBD1. V gave up 4 bases and J gave up 1 base; unmatched junction bases: 4. CDR1 is LGHNA and CDR2 is YSLEER in the germline V gene. CDR3 length: 14 residues. CDR3 amino acids: CASSPRQGSYEQYF. The DNA of the CDR3 is TGCGCCAGCAGCCCCCGACAGGGTTCCTACGAGCAGTACTTC.